This T cell receptor beta chain stems from a study of beta chain features in type 1 diabetes. Study details: The examined sorted cells totaled under 120 million across samples.

CDR1 and CDR2 from the germline V gene are SEHNR and FQNEAQ (reference sequence). The CDR3 consists of 16 residues. V lost 2 bases to trimming and J lost 4 bases; unmatched junction nucleotides: 8. Every bit of the isolated RNA underwent reverse transcription, so sequencing read expressed TCRB transcripts. Generated by immunoSEQ multiplex PCR, the TCRdb table keeps only in-frame clones and is missing some. This table holds 250,000 to 350,000 clones, 9.5% to 12% found once. A note on this clone: What it binds is not known.

Regarding the study as a whole: Across patients, naive, central memory and Treg TCRB repertoires exhibited apparently greater similarity than was observed across healthy donors.

The sequenced sample was naive CD4+ T cells from blood. The V gene is TRBV7-9, the J gene TRBJ2-1, with 7 bases that match TRBD2. The clonotype was recovered from a woman in her twenties or thirties in good health. The CDR3 region has the DNA TGTGCCAGCAGCTTATTCAGCGGGGACTATTACAATGAGCAGTTCTTC. Translated: CASSLFSGDYYNEQFF. Full variable domain (remainder filled in from reference TRBV7-9 and TRBJ2-1): DTGVSQNPRHKITKRGQNVTFRCDPISEHNRLYWYRQTLGQGPEFLTYFQNEAQLEKSRLLSDRFSAERPKGSFSTLEIQRTEQGDSAMYLCASSLFSGDYYNEQFFGPGTRLTVL.